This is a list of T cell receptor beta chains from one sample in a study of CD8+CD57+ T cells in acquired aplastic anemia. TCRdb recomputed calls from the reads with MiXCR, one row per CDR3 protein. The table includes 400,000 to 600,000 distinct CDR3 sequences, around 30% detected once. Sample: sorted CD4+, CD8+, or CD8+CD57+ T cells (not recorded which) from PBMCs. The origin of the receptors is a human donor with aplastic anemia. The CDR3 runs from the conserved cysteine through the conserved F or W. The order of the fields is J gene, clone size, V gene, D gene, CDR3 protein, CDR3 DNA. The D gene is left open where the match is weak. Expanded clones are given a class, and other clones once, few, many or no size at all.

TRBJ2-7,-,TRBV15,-,CATSTYRGYEQYF,TGTGCCACCAGCACTTACCGAGGCTACGAGCAGTACTTC
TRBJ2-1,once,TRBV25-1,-,CARHPFRGTDEQFF,TGTGCTAGGCACCCTTTCCGCGGGACGGATGAGCAGTTCTTC
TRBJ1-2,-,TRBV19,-,CASSTSPGPRSGGYTF,TGTGCCAGTAGTACCTCTCCCGGGCCCCGAAGTGGTGGCTACACCTTC
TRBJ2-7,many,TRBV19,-,CASSIIQGPSYEQYF,TGTGCCAGTAGTATCATACAGGGACCTTCCTACGAGCAGTACTTC
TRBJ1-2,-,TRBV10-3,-,CATSFSRAYGYTF,TGTGCCACCAGTTTCTCCAGAGCCTATGGCTACACCTTC
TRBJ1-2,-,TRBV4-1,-,CASSQESGRFYGYTF,TGCGCCAGCAGCCAAGAATCGGGCAGGTTCTATGGCTACACCTTC
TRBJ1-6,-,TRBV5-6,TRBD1,CASSWTGGSYNSPLHF,TGTGCCAGCAGCTGGACAGGAGGCTCCTATAATTCACCCCTCCACTTT
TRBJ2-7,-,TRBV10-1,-,CASSDPGTYEQYF,TGCGCCAGCAGTGATCCAGGCACCTACGAGCAGTACTTC
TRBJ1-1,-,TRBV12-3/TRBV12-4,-,CASTMASMNTEAFF,TGTGCCAGCACCATGGCCTCCATGAACACTGAAGCTTTCTTT
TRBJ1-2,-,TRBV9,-,CASSQLTGSNYGYTF,TGTGCCAGCAGCCAACTGACAGGATCTAACTATGGCTACACCTTC
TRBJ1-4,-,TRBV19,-,CASSIFPAGNLNEKLFF,TGTGCCAGTAGTATCTTTCCGGCAGGGAACTTAAATGAAAAACTGTTTTTT
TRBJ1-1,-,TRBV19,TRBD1,CASSVMTGGAVGFSEAFF,TGTGCCAGTAGCGTGATGACAGGGGGCGCCGTGGGCTTTTCTGAAGCTTTCTTT
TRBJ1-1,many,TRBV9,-,CASSVEVGGNTEAFF,TGTGCCAGCAGCGTAGAGGTTGGAGGAAACACTGAAGCTTTCTTT
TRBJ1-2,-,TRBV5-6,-,CASSFRAAANYGYTF,TGTGCCAGCAGCTTCCGGGCAGCGGCTAACTATGGCTACACCTTC
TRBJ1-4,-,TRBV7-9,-,CASRPTGANEKLFF,TGTGCCAGCAGGCCGACGGGGGCTAATGAAAAACTGTTTTTT
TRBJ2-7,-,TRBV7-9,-,CASSLGPENTGELYF,TGTGCCAGCAGCTTAGGTCCGGAAAACACCGGGGAGCTGTACTTC
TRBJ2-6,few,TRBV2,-,CASSERGGGANVLTF,TGTGCCAGCAGCGAGCGAGGGGGTGGGGCCAACGTCCTGACTTTC
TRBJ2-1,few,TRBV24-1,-,CATRQGGDEQFF,TGTGCCACCAGGCAGGGGGGAGATGAGCAGTTCTTC
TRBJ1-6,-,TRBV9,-,CASSVGVAEGNSPLHF,TGTGCCAGCAGCGTAGGAGTGGCAGAGGGGAATTCACCCCTCCACTTT
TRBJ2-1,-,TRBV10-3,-,CATKVGQSGVSYNEQFF,TGTGCCACGAAAGTTGGCCAATCGGGAGTCTCCTACAATGAGCAGTTCTTC
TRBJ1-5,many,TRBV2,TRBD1,CASGGQGTRNQPQHF,TGTGCCAGCGGAGGACAGGGGACTCGCAATCAGCCCCAGCATTTT
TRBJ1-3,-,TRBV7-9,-,CASSQQVPSGSTIYF,TGTGCCAGCAGCCAACAGGTCCCCTCTGGAAGCACCATATATTTT
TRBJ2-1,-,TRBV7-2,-,CASSSLVSLLQFF,TGTGCCAGCAGCTCCCTGGTTAGTCTCCTGCAGTTCTTC
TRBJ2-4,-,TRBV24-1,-,CATSDWTDAKNIQYF,TGTGCCACCAGTGACTGGACGGACGCCAAAAACATTCAGTACTTC
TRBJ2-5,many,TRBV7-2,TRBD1,CASSLMYRDRVETQYF,TGTGCCAGCAGCTTGATGTACCGGGACAGGGTGGAGACCCAGTACTTC
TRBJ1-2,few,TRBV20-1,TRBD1,CSARPTRDRGPYGYTF,TGCAGTGCTAGACCTACAAGGGACAGGGGGCCCTATGGCTACACCTTC
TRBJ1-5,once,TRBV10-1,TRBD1,CASSDAGQGIGNQPQHF,TGCGCCAGCAGTGACGCGGGACAGGGTATCGGAAATCAGCCCCAGCATTTT
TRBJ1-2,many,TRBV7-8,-,CASSQTANYGYTF,TGTGCCAGCAGCCAAACGGCTAACTATGGCTACACCTTC
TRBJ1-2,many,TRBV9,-,CASSARASPSRGYTF,TGTGCCAGCAGCGCTCGGGCCTCCCCGTCCCGTGGCTACACCTTC
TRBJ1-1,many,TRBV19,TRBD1,CASTGQGNTEAFF,TGTGCCAGTACGGGACAGGGGAACACTGAAGCTTTCTTT
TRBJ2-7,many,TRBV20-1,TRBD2,CSARDDAGGSYEQYF,TGCAGTGCTAGAGATGATGCGGGAGGTTCCTACGAGCAGTACTTC
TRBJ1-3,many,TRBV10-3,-,CAISTATSGNTIYF,TGTGCCATCAGTACGGCGACTTCTGGAAACACCATATATTTT
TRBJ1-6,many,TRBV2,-,CASSELAGDISPLHF,TGTGCCAGCAGTGAACTGGCAGGGGACATTTCACCCCTCCACTTT
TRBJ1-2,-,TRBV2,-,CASSEDQGYGYTF,TGTGCCAGCAGTGAAGACCAGGGCTATGGCTACACCTTC
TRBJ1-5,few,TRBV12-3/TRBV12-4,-,CASSLSGGRRGNQPQHF,TGTGCCAGCAGTTTAAGCGGGGGGCGAAGGGGCAATCAGCCCCAGCATTTT
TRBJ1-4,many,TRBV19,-,CASSIRNEKLFF,TGTGCCAGTAGTATCAGAAATGAAAAACTGTTTTTT
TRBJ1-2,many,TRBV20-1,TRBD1,CSASTGGNYGYTF,TGCAGTGCCTCGACAGGGGGAAACTATGGCTACACCTTC
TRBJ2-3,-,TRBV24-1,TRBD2,CATSDYLAGGADTQYF,TGTGCCACCAGTGACTACCTAGCGGGGGGAGCAGATACGCAGTATTTT
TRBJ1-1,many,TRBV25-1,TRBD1,CASSDPSTGGFNEAFF,TGTGCCAGCAGTGACCCCTCGACAGGGGGCTTCAATGAAGCTTTCTTT
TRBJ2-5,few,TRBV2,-,CASSPRRGQETQYF,TGTGCCAGCTCACCACGGCGTGGACAAGAGACCCAGTACTTC
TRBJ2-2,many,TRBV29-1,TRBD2,CSVEVAGAPGELFF,TGCAGCGTTGAAGTGGCGGGAGCCCCCGGGGAGCTGTTTTTT